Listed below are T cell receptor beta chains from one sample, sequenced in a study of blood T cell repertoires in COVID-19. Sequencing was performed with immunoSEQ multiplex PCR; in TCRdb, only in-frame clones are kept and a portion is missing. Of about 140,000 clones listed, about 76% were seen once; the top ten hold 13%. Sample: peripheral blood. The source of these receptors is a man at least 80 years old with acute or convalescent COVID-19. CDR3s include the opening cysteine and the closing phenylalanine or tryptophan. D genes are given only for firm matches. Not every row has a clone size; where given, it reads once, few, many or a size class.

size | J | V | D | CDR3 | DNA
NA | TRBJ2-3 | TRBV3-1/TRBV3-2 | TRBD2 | CASGSPAGASTDTQYF | TGTGCCAGCGGAAGCCCAGCGGGGGCTAGCACAGATACGCAGTATTTT
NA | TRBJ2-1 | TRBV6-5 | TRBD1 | CASSYRGTGGGGEQFF | TGTGCCAGCAGTTACAGGGGGACAGGGGGCGGAGGTGAGCAGTTCTTC
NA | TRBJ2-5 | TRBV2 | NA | CASSDGGGREETQYF | TGTGCCAGCAGTGACGGAGGAGGTAGGGAGGAGACCCAGTACTTC
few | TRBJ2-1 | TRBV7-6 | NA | CASSLRGISLADEQFF | TGTGCCAGCAGCCTGCGGGGCATTTCGCTGGCGGATGAGCAGTTCTTC
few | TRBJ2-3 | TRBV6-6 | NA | CASSYGSAGNTQYF | TGTGCCAGCAGTTACGGGTCCGCAGGAAATACGCAGTATTTT
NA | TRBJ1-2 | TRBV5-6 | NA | CASSPPGRDYGYTF | TGTGCCAGCAGCCCGCCAGGGAGGGACTATGGCTACACCTTC
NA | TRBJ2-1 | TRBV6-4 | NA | CASSDQGSPVWEQFF | TGTGCCAGCAGTGACCAGGGGTCGCCGGTGTGGGAGCAGTTCTTC
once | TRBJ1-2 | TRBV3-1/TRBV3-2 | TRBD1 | CASSRGQSYGYTF | TGTGCCAGCAGCCGGGGACAGAGTTATGGCTACACCTTC
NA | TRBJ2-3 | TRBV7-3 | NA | CASSSVTGDTQYF | TGTGCCAGCAGCAGTGTAACGGGAGATACGCAGTATTTT
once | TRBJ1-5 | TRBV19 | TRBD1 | CASTLGRTGGNQPQHF | TGTGCCAGTACCCTCGGCCGAACAGGGGGCAATCAGCCCCAGCATTTT
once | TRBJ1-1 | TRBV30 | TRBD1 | CAWSGGTGESAFF | TGTGCCTGGAGTGGAGGGACAGGCGAATCAGCTTTCTTT
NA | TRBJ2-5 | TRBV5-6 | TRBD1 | CASSFLDRYQETQYF | TGTGCCAGCAGCTTTTTGGACAGGTACCAAGAGACCCAGTACTTC
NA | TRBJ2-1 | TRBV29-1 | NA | CSALSLLNYNEQFF | TGCAGCGCTCTGTCACTCTTAAACTACAATGAGCAGTTCTTC
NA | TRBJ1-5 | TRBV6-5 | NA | CASSRDGNQPQHF | TGTGCCAGCAGCAGGGATGGCAATCAGCCCCAGCATTTT
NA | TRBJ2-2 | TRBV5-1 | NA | CASSLMGANTGELFF | TGCGCCAGCAGCTTGATGGGCGCGAACACCGGGGAGCTGTTTTTT
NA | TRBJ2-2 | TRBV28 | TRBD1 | CASSLLTGVVTGELFF | TGTGCCAGCAGTTTGTTGACAGGGGTTGTCACCGGGGAGCTGTTTTTT
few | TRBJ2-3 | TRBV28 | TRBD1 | CASSLGQGRTDTQYF | TGTGCCAGCAGTCTCGGACAGGGCCGCACAGATACGCAGTATTTT
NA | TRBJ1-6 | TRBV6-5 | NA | CASSTGRGPLHF | TGTGCCAGCAGCACGGGGAGAGGGCCCCTCCACTTT
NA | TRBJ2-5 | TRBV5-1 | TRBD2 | CASRWTRGETQYF | TGCGCCAGCAGGTGGACTAGGGGAGAGACCCAGTACTTC
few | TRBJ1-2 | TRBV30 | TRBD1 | CAWSEATGPAYGYTF | TGTGCCTGGAGTGAGGCGACAGGGCCTGCCTATGGCTACACCTTC
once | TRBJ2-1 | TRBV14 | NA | CASSDTLLSGGFGSYNEQFF | TGTGCCAGCAGCGATACTCTGCTCAGCGGAGGATTCGGCTCCTACAATGAGCAGTTCTTC
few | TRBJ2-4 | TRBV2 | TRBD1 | CASSGDSNHQYF | TGTGCCAGCAGTGGGGACAGCAACCATCAGTACTTC
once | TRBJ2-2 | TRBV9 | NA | CASSAGSRRTGELFF | TGTGCCAGCAGCGCCGGGTCGCGGAGAACCGGGGAGCTGTTTTTT
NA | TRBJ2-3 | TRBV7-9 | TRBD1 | CASSPGQGAQDTQYF | TGTGCCAGCAGCCCGGGACAGGGGGCACAAGATACGCAGTATTTT
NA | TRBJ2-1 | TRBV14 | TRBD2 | CASSHLLADAYNEQFF | TGTGCCAGCAGCCACTTACTAGCGGATGCCTACAATGAGCAGTTCTTC
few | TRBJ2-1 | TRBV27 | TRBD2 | CASSLSSGVINNEQFF | TGTGCCAGCAGTTTATCCAGCGGGGTTATAAACAATGAGCAGTTCTTC
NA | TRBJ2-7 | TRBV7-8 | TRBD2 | CASSWKGGEQYF | TGTGCCAGCAGCTGGAAGGGAGGGGAGCAGTACTTC
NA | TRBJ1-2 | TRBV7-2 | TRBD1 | CASSSPGQGLHGYTF | TGTGCCAGCAGCTCACCGGGACAGGGGTTGCATGGCTACACCTTC
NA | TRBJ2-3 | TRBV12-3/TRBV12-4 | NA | CASVRETDTQYF | TGTGCCAGCGTGAGGGAGACAGATACGCAGTATTTT
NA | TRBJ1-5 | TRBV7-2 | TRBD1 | CASSFGQALGQPQHF | TGTGCCAGCAGCTTCGGACAGGCCTTGGGACAGCCCCAGCATTTT
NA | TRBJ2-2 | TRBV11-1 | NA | CASSLFGAGELFF | TGTGCCAGCAGCTTATTCGGGGCCGGGGAGCTGTTTTTT
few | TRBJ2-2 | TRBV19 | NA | CASRRGTGELFF | TGTGCCAGTAGAAGAGGGACCGGGGAGCTGTTTTTT
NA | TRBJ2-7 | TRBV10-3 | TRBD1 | CAISEPRDRGYEQYF | TGTGCCATCAGTGAGCCCAGGGACAGGGGGTACGAGCAGTACTTC
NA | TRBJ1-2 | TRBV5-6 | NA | CASSLDPGSYGYTF | TGTGCCAGCAGCTTGGACCCGGGGAGCTATGGCTACACCTTC
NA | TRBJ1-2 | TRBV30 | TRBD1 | CAWSNPSGTGTYGYTF | TGTGCCTGGAGTAACCCGAGCGGGACAGGGACCTATGGCTACACCTTC
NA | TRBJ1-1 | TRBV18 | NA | CASSPRGGEPGEAFF | TGTGCCAGCTCACCACGGGGTGGCGAGCCGGGAGAAGCTTTCTTT
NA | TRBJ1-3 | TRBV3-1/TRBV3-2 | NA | CASSRSGNTIYF | TGTGCCAGCAGCCGGAGCGGAAACACCATATATTTT
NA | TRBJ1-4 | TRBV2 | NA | CASSEVGTRNEKLFF | TGTGCCAGCAGTGAAGTGGGGACACGTAATGAAAAACTGTTTTTT
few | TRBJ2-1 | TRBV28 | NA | CASSPQIAYNEQFF | TGTGCCAGCAGCCCCCAAATTGCCTACAATGAGCAGTTCTTC
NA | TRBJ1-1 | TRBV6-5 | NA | CASRVPWQGGEAFF | TGTGCCAGCAGAGTCCCCTGGCAGGGCGGTGAAGCTTTCTTT